Presented here are 32 T cell receptor beta chains from one specimen sequenced in a study of blood T cell repertoires in COVID-19. Repertoires were generated with immunoSEQ multiplex PCR, while TCRdb's copy carries only in-frame clones and drops some. This sample has about 320,000 clones, with about 91% found just once. Sequenced input: peripheral blood. These TCRs come from a woman aged 25 to 45 with COVID-19, enrolled during active disease.

CDR3 bases: TGTGCCAGCAGCCGGGGGGGCGATGAGCAGTTCTTC. It is translated as CASSRGGDEQFF. The J gene is TRBJ2-1, the V gene TRBV12-3 or TRBV12-4; 8 bases map to TRBD2. This CDR3 has 12 amino acids. Trimming removed 6 bases from V and 8 bases from J; junction bases left unmatched: 3.

This chain connects TRBV4-2 to TRBJ2-7; the D gene is possibly TRBD1 (5 bases). V dropped 1 base and J dropped 3 bases, with 10 bases sitting between them. Looked up from germline, CDR1 is LGHNA and CDR2 is YNFKEQ. CDR3 length: 14 amino acids. Here the CDR3 DNA reads TGTGCCAGCAGCCAAGTGAGACAGAACTACGAGCAGTACTTC. This codes for CASSQVRQNYEQYF.

The chain employs TRBV15 and TRBJ1-2; D possibly corresponds to TRBD1 (5 bases). Germline values: CDR1 LNHNV, CDR2 YYDKDF (reference sequence). V lost 3 bases to trimming and J lost 0 bases, with 11 bases between them. This CDR3 has 15 residues. CDR3 bases: TGTGCCACCAGCAGGGGCGGGGGTTCTAACTATGGCTACACCTTC. This codes for CATSRGGGSNYGYTF.

This clone was counted a single time. V is TRBV5-5 and J is TRBJ2-1; TRBD1 agrees at 9 bases. The CDR3 has 15 amino acids. With 3 bases clipped from V and 2 bases from J, the junction kept 3 bases outside the gene matches. From germline, CDR1 is SGHKS and CDR2 YYEKEE (reference sequence). CDR3 sequence: CASSSGTGTYNEQFF. The CDR3 region has the DNA TGTGCCAGCAGCTCCGGGACAGGGACCTACAATGAGCAGTTCTTC.

This clone was observed a single time. The CDR3: CASSQVVDTQYF. DNA for the CDR3: TGTGCCAGCAGCCAAGTAGTGGATACGCAGTATTTT. The chain is built from TRBV3-1 (or the pseudogene TRBV3-2) and TRBJ2-3; D gene ambiguous. Deletions cut 1 base from V and 6 bases from J, with 5 bases between. Germline CDR1 reads LGHDT; CDR2 reads YNNKEL (reference sequence). The CDR3 totals 12 residues.

A few counts support this clone. The chain employs TRBV10-1 and TRBJ2-7, with TRBD2 as a possible D gene (6 bases). There are 13 residues in the CDR3. Germline assignment: CDR1 WNHNN and CDR2 SYGVQD (reference sequence). The germline V and J ends were trimmed by 5 bases and 0 bases, with 8 bases remaining between them. CDR3 nucleotide sequence: TGCGCCAGCAGTTCGGACTACTCCTACGAGCAGTACGTC. Translating gives CASSSDYSYEQYV.

The chain uses TRBV13 and TRBJ1-1; D is perhaps TRBD1 (6 bases). Trimming took 0 bases from V and 5 from J, leaving 10 bases between them. The CDR3 is 14 amino acids. In germline, CDR1 is PRHDT, CDR2 FYEKMQ (reference sequence). The CDR3: CASSLGLGGTEAFF. In DNA form, the CDR3 reads TGTGCCAGCAGCTTAGGATTAGGGGGTACTGAAGCTTTCTTT.

CDR3 protein: CASSIQGGSNQPQHF. CDR3 nucleotide sequence: TGTGCCAGTAGTATACAGGGAGGAAGCAATCAGCCCCAGCATTTT. The chain employs TRBV19 and TRBJ1-5, with D maybe TRBD1 (5 bases). The CDR3 runs to 15 residues. V gave up 2 bases and J gave up 1 base, with 9 bases separating them. Germline values: CDR1 LNHDA, CDR2 SQIVND (reference sequence).

This rearrangement joins TRBV4-1 to TRBJ1-4; D unresolved. CDR3 size: 14 residues. From germline, CDR1 is MGHRA and CDR2 YSYEKL. V gave up 4 bases and J gave up 7 bases, with 13 bases separating them. The CDR3, as DNA: TGCGCCAGCAGCCTCAATGGGAGAGGTGAAAAACTGTTTTTT. Translating gives CASSLNGRGEKLFF.

The rearrangement uses TRBV27 and TRBJ1-3, with TRBD1 as a possible D gene (6 bases). Per the germline V gene, CDR1 is MNHEY and CDR2 is SMNVEV (reference sequence). V lost 2 bases and J 0 bases, leaving 8 bases between the germline ends. CDR3 length: 15 residues. In DNA form, the CDR3 reads TGTGCCAGCAGTTTAAGGGGGTCCTCTGGAAACACCATATATTTT. It translates to CASSLRGSSGNTIYF.

CDR3 in amino acids: CASSGQNTGELFF. The CDR3 DNA follows: TGCGCCAGTTCGGGACAGAACACCGGGGAGCTGTTTTTT. This chain links TRBV5-1 with TRBJ2-2; possible D gene TRBD1, 6 bases. The germline V and J ends were trimmed by 8 bases and 1 base, with 9 bases remaining between them. Germline V gives CDR1 SGHRS, CDR2 YFSETQ. This CDR3 region has 13 residues.

V is TRBV6-1 and J is TRBJ1-6; 9 nucleotides line up with TRBD1. The CDR3 consists of 17 residues. Losses at the gene ends were 3 bases for V and 1 base for J; bases not matched to a gene: 4. From germline, CDR1 is MNHNS and CDR2 SASEGT. The CDR3 coding sequence is TGTGCCAGCAGTGAGGGACAGGGAGGGTCCTATAATTCACCCCTCCACTTT. It is translated as CASSEGQGGSYNSPLHF.

This chain uses TRBV9 with TRBJ1-6, with 7 nucleotides matching TRBD1. Germline CDR1 reads SGDLS; CDR2 reads YYNGEE. V lost 4 bases, J lost 0 bases, and 10 bases stayed unmatched. This CDR3 has 18 residues. The CDR3 spells CASSPQTGVFSYNSPLHF. CDR3 sequence (DNA): TGTGCCAGCAGCCCCCAAACAGGGGTCTTCTCCTATAATTCACCCCTCCACTTT.

J is TRBJ1-5 and V is TRBV7-6; D is undetermined. The V end was cut by 4 bases, the J end by 8 bases, with 9 bases between. Per the germline V gene, CDR1 is SGHVS and CDR2 is FNYEAQ. This CDR3 region has 12 residues. CDR3 in amino acids: CASSSLGEPQHF. The CDR3 region has the DNA TGTGCCAGCAGCTCATTGGGCGAGCCCCAGCATTTT. Supplemented by reference TRBV7-6 and TRBJ1-5, the full variable domain reads GAGVSQSPRYKVTKRGQDVALRCDPISGHVSLYWYRQALGQGPEFLTYFNYEAQQDKSGLPNDRFSAERPEGSISTLTIQRTEQRDSAMYRCASSSLGEPQHFGDGTRLSIL.

The chain employs TRBV6-2 or TRBV6-3 and TRBJ1-1, with a weak D call TRBD1 (6 bases). V was pared by 4 bases and J by 4 bases, with 10 bases between. The CDR3 contains 13 residues. The V gene's germline CDR1 is MNHEY and CDR2 SVGEGT. CDR3 nucleotides: TGTGCCAGCAGTTTCAGGGGATCCACTGAAGCTTTCTTT. This gives the protein CASSFRGSTEAFF.

The table lists this clone with a few counts. The chain joins TRBV20-1 to TRBJ1-1; no definite D call. Trimming removed 6 bases at V and 1 base at J, with 6 bases between. The germline gives CDR1 DFQATT, CDR2 SNEGSKA (reference sequence). CDR3 length: 11 amino acids. CDR3 nucleotide sequence: TGCAGTGCCTGGAGGAACACTGAAGCTTTCTTT. Protein: CSAWRNTEAFF.

The chain links TRBV7-9 to TRBJ1-1; perhaps TRBD1 as D (6 bases). Per the germline V gene, CDR1 is SEHNR and CDR2 is FQNEAQ (reference sequence). Trimming pared 6 bases from V and 3 bases from J, leaving 20 bases between. CDR3 length: 16 residues. The CDR3 region has the DNA TGTGCCAGCAGTCCTCCCGCGGGGGGGCAAGACACTGAAGCTTTCTTT. It encodes CASSPPAGGQDTEAFF.

This chain links TRBV14 with TRBJ2-5; D is perhaps TRBD2 (6 bases). Deletions cut 3 bases from V and 7 bases from J, with 12 bases between. Germline V gene sequence: CDR1 SGHDN, CDR2 FVKESK. CDR3 length equals 13 residues. This CDR3 is CASSHLPGGTQYF. DNA of the CDR3: TGTGCCAGCAGCCACCTGCCCGGGGGGACCCAGTACTTC.

This chain joins TRBV28 and TRBJ1-3; possible D gene TRBD1, 6 bases. The CDR3 is 13 residues long. V was trimmed by 6 bases and J by 4 bases, leaving 10 bases between them. The germline gives CDR1 MDHEN, CDR2 SYDVKM. The CDR3 nucleotides read TGTGCCAGCAGGGACGGACAGGGAAACACCATATATTTT. Protein sequence: CASRDGQGNTIYF.

The J gene is TRBJ2-7, the V gene TRBV19; TRBD1 aligns across 10 bases. This CDR3 is 16 amino acids long. The V gene's germline CDR1 is LNHDA and CDR2 SQIVND (reference sequence). The V segment lost 5 bases and the J segment 9 bases; nucleotides outside the gene matches: 16. Here the CDR3 DNA reads TGTGCCAGTAGTCCCCTGGCAGGAGACAGGGGGCCCCCGCAGTACTTC. It encodes CASSPLAGDRGPPQYF.

This chain links TRBV11-1 with TRBJ2-4, with 8 bases matching TRBD1. Germline V gene lookup returns CDR1 SGHAT and CDR2 FQDESV (reference sequence). The CDR3 runs to 14 residues. The V segment lost 5 bases and the J segment 4 bases; nucleotides outside the gene matches: 4. CDR3 protein: CASSRTGKKNIQYF. The CDR3, as DNA: TGTGCCAGCAGCCGGACAGGGAAAAAAAACATTCAGTACTTC.

This chain links TRBV5-1 with TRBJ2-2, with 9 positions matching TRBD1. CDR1 and CDR2 from the germline V gene are SGHRS and YFSETQ. J gave up 1 base and V 0 bases, and 1 base lay outside the gene matches. The CDR3 is made up of 16 amino acids. The CDR3 nucleotides read TGCGCCAGCAGCTTGGGGGACAGGGAGAACACCGGGGAGCTGTTTTTT. Protein: CASSLGDRENTGELFF. Together with reference TRBV5-1 and TRBJ2-2, the CDR3 gives the full variable domain: KAGVTQTPRYLIKTRGQQVTLSCSPISGHRSVSWYQQTPGQGLQFLFEYFSETQRNKGNFPGRFSGRQFSNSRSEMNVSTLELGDSALYLCASSLGDRENTGELFFGEGSRLTVL.

This chain uses TRBV27 with TRBJ1-4, with a possible D match to TRBD1 (5 bases). The CDR3 totals 12 residues. V lost 11 bases and J 4 bases, leaving 11 bases between the germline ends. Per germline, CDR1 MNHEY and CDR2 SMNVEV (reference sequence). The CDR3 nucleotides are TGTGCCGCGGGACGGGTTAATGAAAAACTGTTTTTT. Translating it yields CAAGRVNEKLFF.

To note about this clone: At the DNA level, this CDR3 is encoded by other sequences in the same sample as well. The chain employs TRBV28 and TRBJ1-6; D call uncertain. The CDR3 has 16 amino acids. V was clipped by 6 bases and J by 0 bases, with 12 bases between them. Germline V gives CDR1 MDHEN, CDR2 SYDVKM. CDR3 protein: CASSSSGSSYNSPLHF. The CDR3 bases are TGTGCCAGCAGCTCCTCAGGTTCCTCCTATAATTCACCCCTCCACTTT.

This chain connects TRBV6-2 or TRBV6-3 to TRBJ1-5, with 7 bases fitting TRBD1. The CDR3 spans 15 residues. The junction had 8 bases not matched to a gene; V was cut back by 2 bases and J by 7 bases. In germline, CDR1 is MNHEY, CDR2 SVGEGT. CDR3 nucleotides: TGTGCCAGCAGTTACACCCGACAGGGAAACCAGCCCCAGCATTTT. This encodes CASSYTRQGNQPQHF.

The J gene is TRBJ1-6, the V gene TRBV27; D call uncertain. The V end was cut by 4 bases, the J end by 7 bases, with 5 bases between. In germline, CDR1 is MNHEY, CDR2 SMNVEV (reference sequence). The CDR3 contains 12 residues. The CDR3 loop reads CASSSPNSPLHF. CDR3 DNA sequence: TGTGCCAGCAGTTCCCCGAATTCACCCCTCCACTTT.

The chain employs TRBV11-3 and TRBJ2-5; possibly TRBD1 for D (6 bases). V shed 5 bases and J shed 4 bases, with 23 bases lying between them. Per the germline V gene, CDR1 is SGHNT and CDR2 is YENEEA. CDR3 length equals 17 residues. CDR3 in amino acids: CASSPGDMGWIGETQYF. For the CDR3, the DNA is TGTGCCAGCAGCCCCGGGGACATGGGTTGGATTGGAGAGACCCAGTACTTC.

The chain joins TRBV11-1 to TRBJ1-1, with D possibly matching TRBD1 (5 bases). The germline V and J ends were trimmed by 2 bases and 5 bases, with 15 bases remaining between them. Germline V gene lookup returns CDR1 SGHAT and CDR2 FQDESV (reference sequence). The CDR3 covers 15 residues. CDR3 sequence (DNA): TGTGCCAGCAGCTTAAGTAGGGGCGGATGGACTGAAGCTTTCTTT. This gives the protein CASSLSRGGWTEAFF.

This clone was seen only once. Additional DNA sequences in this sample encode the identical CDR3. The chain has TRBV5-1 and TRBJ1-5, with D hard to call. Trimming removed 0 bases from V and 4 bases from J, with 5 bases in between. Germline-derived CDR1 and CDR2 are SGHRS and YFSETQ. The CDR3 is 13 amino acids. The CDR3 DNA sequence: TGCGCCAGCAGCTTGGACACAAATCAGCCCCAGCATTTT. This translates into CASSLDTNQPQHF.

The gene calls are TRBV14 and TRBJ2-1; D is perhaps TRBD1 (5 bases). Between the trimmed V and J ends, which lost 2 bases and 2 bases, there was a span of 19 bases. Per the germline V gene, CDR1 is SGHDN and CDR2 is FVKESK. The CDR3 spans 18 residues. The CDR3 loop reads CASSQITPGRVPYNEQFF. The CDR3, as DNA: TGTGCCAGCAGCCAAATAACGCCGGGCAGGGTACCCTACAATGAGCAGTTCTTC.

The rearrangement uses TRBV2 and TRBJ2-1; 7 bases align to TRBD1. There are 13 residues in the CDR3. CDR1 and CDR2 from the germline V gene are SNHLY and FYNNEI. The trim removed 10 bases at V and 4 bases at J, leaving 7 bases unmatched. CDR3 in DNA: TGTGCCACCAATCTGGACAGGTACAATGAGCAGTTCTTC. Its protein product is CATNLDRYNEQFF. Full variable domain (rest looked up from reference TRBV2 and TRBJ2-1): EPEVTQTPSHQVTQMGQEVILRCVPISNHLYFYWYRQILGQKVEFLVSFYNNEISEKSEIFDDQFSVERPDGSNFTLKIRSTKLEDSAMYFCATNLDRYNEQFFGPGTRLTVL.

This clone occurred a few times. V usage is TRBV11-2 and J usage is TRBJ2-7; D perhaps matches TRBD2 (5 bases). Germline assignment: CDR1 SGHAT and CDR2 FQNNGV. Trimming stripped 1 base from V and 2 bases from J, with 12 bases between. The CDR3 is made up of 15 amino acids. CDR3 nucleotide sequence: TGTGCCAGCAGCTTAGGGGTGGACTTCACCTACGAGCAGTACTTC. Its protein is CASSLGVDFTYEQYF.